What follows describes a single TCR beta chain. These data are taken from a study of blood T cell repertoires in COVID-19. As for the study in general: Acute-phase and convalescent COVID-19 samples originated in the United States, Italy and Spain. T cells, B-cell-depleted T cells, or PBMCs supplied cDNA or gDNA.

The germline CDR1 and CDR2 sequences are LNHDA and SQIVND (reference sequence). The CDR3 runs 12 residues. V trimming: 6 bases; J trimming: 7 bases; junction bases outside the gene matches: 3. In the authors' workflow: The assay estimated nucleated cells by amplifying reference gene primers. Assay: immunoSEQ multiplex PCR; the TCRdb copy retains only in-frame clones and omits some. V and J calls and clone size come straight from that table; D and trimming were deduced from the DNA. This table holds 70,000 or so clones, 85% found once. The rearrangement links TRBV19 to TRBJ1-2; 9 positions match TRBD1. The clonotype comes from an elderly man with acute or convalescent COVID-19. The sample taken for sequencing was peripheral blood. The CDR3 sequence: CASSVDRGGYTF. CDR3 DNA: TGTGCCAGTAGCGTGGACAGGGGTGGCTACACCTTC. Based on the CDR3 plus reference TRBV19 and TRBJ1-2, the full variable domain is DGGITQSPKYLFRKEGQNVTLSCEQNLNHDAMYWYRQDPGQGLRLIYYSQIVNDFQKGDIAEGYSVSREKKESFPLTVTSAQKNPTAFYLCASSVDRGGYTFGSGTRLTVV.